The source of this T cell receptor (beta chain) is a study of blood T cell repertoires in COVID-19. Study information: T cells, B-cell-depleted T cells, or PBMCs supplied cDNA or gDNA.

CDR1 and CDR2 from the germline V gene are MNHNY and SVGAGI (reference sequence). The CDR3 covers 16 residues. With V trimmed by 5 bases and J by 4 bases, 10 bases remained unmatched. Original methodology: Amplification with reference gene primers provided the estimates of nucleated cell counts. Method: immunoSEQ multiplex PCR; TCRdb's copy keeps in-frame clones and lacks some. V, J and clone size reflect that table, while D and trimming were determined from the DNA. The sample yields 110,000 to 150,000 clones, roughly 84% seen once. The clonotype originates from a human donor in a cohort sampled during active COVID-19. The source material was peripheral blood. The chain uses TRBV6-6 and TRBJ1-4; 7 positions agree with TRBD1. The CDR3 sequence: CASSHQPQGFNEKLFF. The CDR3 bases are TGTGCCAGCAGTCACCAACCACAGGGGTTTAATGAAAAACTGTTTTTT.